This T cell receptor (beta chain) appears in the sequencing data of a study of blood T cell repertoires in COVID-19. Study details: Collection of acute and convalescent COVID-19 samples took place in the United States, Italy and Spain. PBMCs, B-cell-depleted T cells, or T cells were the source of the cDNA or gDNA that made up the material.

Under the authors' procedure: Estimation of nucleated cell counts relied on the amplification of reference gene primers. The data were produced by immunoSEQ multiplex PCR, yet TCRdb's version contains in-frame clones alone and is incomplete. V and J calls and clone size are as listed in that table; D and trimming were resolved from the DNA. The repertoire holds under 200,000 clones, with 85% to 90% as singletons. Germline V lookup: CDR1 SGDLS, CDR2 YYNGEE. The V gene end was trimmed by 4 bases and the J gene end by 5 bases; junction bases not matched to a gene: 4. CDR3 length: 14 amino acids. This clone was picked up a small number of times.

The chain links TRBV9 to TRBJ1-4; 8 positions match TRBD1. The specimen sequenced was peripheral blood. The origin of this receptor is a young man with acute or convalescent COVID-19. CDR3: CASSLRDRNEKLFF. The DNA for the CDR3 is TGTGCCAGCAGCCTACGGGACAGGAATGAAAAACTGTTTTTT.